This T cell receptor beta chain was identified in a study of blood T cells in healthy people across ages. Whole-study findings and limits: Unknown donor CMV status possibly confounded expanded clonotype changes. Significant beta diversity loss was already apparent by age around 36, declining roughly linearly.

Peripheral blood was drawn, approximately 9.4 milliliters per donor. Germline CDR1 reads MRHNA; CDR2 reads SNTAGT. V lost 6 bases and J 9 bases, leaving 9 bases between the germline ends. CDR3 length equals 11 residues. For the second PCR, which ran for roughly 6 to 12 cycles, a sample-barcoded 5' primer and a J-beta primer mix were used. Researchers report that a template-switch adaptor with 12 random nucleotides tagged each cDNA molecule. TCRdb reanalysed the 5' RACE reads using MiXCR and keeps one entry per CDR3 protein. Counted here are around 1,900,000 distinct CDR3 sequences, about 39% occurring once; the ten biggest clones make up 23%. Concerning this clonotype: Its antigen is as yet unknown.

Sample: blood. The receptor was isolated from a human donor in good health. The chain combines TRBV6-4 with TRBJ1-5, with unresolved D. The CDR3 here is CASRGLWPQHF. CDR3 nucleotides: TGTGCCAGCAGGGGTTTATGGCCCCAGCATTTT.